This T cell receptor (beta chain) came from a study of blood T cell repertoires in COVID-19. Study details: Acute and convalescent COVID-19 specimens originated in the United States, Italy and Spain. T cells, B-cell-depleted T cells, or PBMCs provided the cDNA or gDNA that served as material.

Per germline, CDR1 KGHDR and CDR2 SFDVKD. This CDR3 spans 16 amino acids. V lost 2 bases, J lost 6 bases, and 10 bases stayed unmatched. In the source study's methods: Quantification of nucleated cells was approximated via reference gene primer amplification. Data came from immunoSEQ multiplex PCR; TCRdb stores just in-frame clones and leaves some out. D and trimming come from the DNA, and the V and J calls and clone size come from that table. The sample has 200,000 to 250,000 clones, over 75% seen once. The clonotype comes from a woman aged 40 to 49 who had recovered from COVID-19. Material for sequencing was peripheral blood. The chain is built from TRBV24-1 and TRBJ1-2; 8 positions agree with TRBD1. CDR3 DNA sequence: TGTGCCACCAGTGATTCCGGGACAGGTTTGGGGCATGGCTACACCTTC. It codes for CATSDSGTGLGHGYTF.